The 28 T cell receptor beta chains in this list originate from one sample, sequenced in a study of technical replicates of blood from a handful of donors (dated by TCRdb to the late 2010s). The protocol used for the library was the immunoSEQ multiplex PCR assay. This is the immuneACCESS table as TCRdb keeps it, with only in-frame sequences that have V and J called. A part of the clones is gone; compared with another copy, unresolved V genes explain less than half, and the rest is unexplained. This sample gives around 80,000 clones in total; 70% to 90% of them show up just once. The ten most abundant clones make up roughly 0.38% of the sample. The specimen was T cells isolated from PBMCs. The receptors come from a human donor in good health.

The chain employs TRBV19 and TRBJ1-5, with D tentatively TRBD1 (6 bases). Trimming took 3 bases from V and 4 from J, leaving 16 bases between them. Germline V gene lookup returns CDR1 LNHDA and CDR2 SQIVND (reference sequence). The CDR3 spans 16 residues. CDR3 DNA: TGTGCCAGTAGTATCCTATCCGGACAGTCGAATCAGCCCCAGCATTTT. Encoded protein: CASSILSGQSNQPQHF.

The CDR3 DNA is TGTGCCAGCAACGCAGCAGGGTCGAGCTCCTACGAGCAGTACTTC. It specifies CASNAAGSSSYEQYF. The genes are TRBV6-1 and TRBJ2-7, with TRBD1 as a possible D gene (5 bases). The CDR3 loop spans 15 amino acids. Germline loops: CDR1 MNHNS, CDR2 SASEGT. V was clipped by 7 bases and J by 0 bases, with 16 bases between them.

The V and J genes are TRBV7-2 and TRBJ2-5, with D perhaps TRBD2 (6 bases). This CDR3 spans 14 amino acids. Germline loops: CDR1 SGHTA, CDR2 FQGNSA. V dropped 4 bases and J dropped 4 bases, with 13 bases sitting between them. CDR3 nucleotides: TGTGCCAGCAGCTCCGGAGGGCCGGGAGAGACCCAGTACTTC. It encodes CASSSGGPGETQYF. The full variable domain, with the rest looked up from reference TRBV7-2 and TRBJ2-5, is GAGVSQSPSNKVTEKGKDVELRCDPISGHTALYWYRQSLGQGLEFLIYFQGNSAPDKSGLPSDRFSAERTGGSVSTLTIQRTQQEDSAVYLCASSSGGPGETQYFGPGTRLLVL.

The V gene is TRBV19, the J gene TRBJ1-1, with D possibly matching TRBD1 (5 bases). Trimming took off 4 bases at V and 1 base at J, with 16 bases between the two ends. The germline V gene encodes CDR1 LNHDA and CDR2 SQIVND (reference sequence). This CDR3 region has 16 residues. The CDR3 nucleotides read TGTGCCAGTAGTACCCTGTTTCCGGACAAGAACACTGAAGCTTTCTTT. This translates into CASSTLFPDKNTEAFF.

CDR3 region: CASSYSTASDQPQHF. Written as DNA, the CDR3 is TGTGCCAGCAGTTACTCGACAGCTTCGGATCAGCCCCAGCATTTT. The rearrangement uses TRBV6-5 and TRBJ1-5; D is possibly TRBD1 (5 bases). Trimming removed 0 bases from V and 5 bases from J, with 11 bases in between. Germline V CDR1 and CDR2: MNHEY, SVGAGI. The CDR3 is 15 amino acids.

The chain links TRBV16 to TRBJ2-2; possible D gene TRBD1, 5 bases. The CDR3 is 16 residues long. Germline-derived CDR1 and CDR2 are KGHSY and FQNENV. The ends were cut back, 0 bases at V and 1 base at J, with 9 bases in the middle. The CDR3 spells CASSQSLTGNTGELFF. In DNA form, the CDR3 reads TGTGCCAGCAGCCAATCCCTAACAGGGAACACCGGGGAGCTGTTTTTT.

This clone was counted a single time. The chain uses TRBV10-3 and TRBJ2-4, with D perhaps TRBD2 (5 bases). Per germline, CDR1 ENHRY and CDR2 SYGVKD. The V end lost 2 bases, the J end lost 6 bases, and 8 bases lay between the germline ends. The CDR3 runs to 13 residues. Here the CDR3 DNA reads TGTGCCATCAGTGAGGGCAGCGGAAACATTCAGTACTTC. Encoded protein: CAISEGSGNIQYF.

The chain uses TRBV4-2 and TRBJ2-3, with TRBD2 matching 7 bases. In germline, CDR1 is LGHNA, CDR2 YNFKEQ. This CDR3 has 14 amino acids. Trimming at V came to 6 bases and at J to 3 bases, leaving 6 bases not matched to a gene. Here the CDR3 reads CASSLWRETDTQYF. The DNA of the CDR3 is TGTGCCAGCAGTCTGTGGCGGGAGACAGATACGCAGTATTTT.

CDR3 loop: CASNDREHTEAFF. In DNA, the CDR3 is TGTGCCAGCAATGACAGGGAACACACTGAAGCTTTCTTT. The chain joins TRBV5-4 to TRBJ1-1; 7 nucleotides align to TRBD1. Germline CDR1 reads SGHNT; CDR2 reads YYREEE (reference sequence). This CDR3 region has 13 residues. V lost 6 bases and J lost 3; bases outside the gene matches: 5.

This chain uses TRBV2 with TRBJ2-1; D not certain. V was trimmed by 7 bases and J by 6 bases, leaving 13 bases between them. CDR3 size: 13 residues. Germline V gives CDR1 SNHLY, CDR2 FYNNEI. DNA of the CDR3: TGTGCCAGCACCGAGGTAGTCTCCAATGAGCAGTTCTTC. Its translation: CASTEVVSNEQFF. The whole variable domain, filled in from reference TRBV2 and TRBJ2-1, reads EPEVTQTPSHQVTQMGQEVILRCVPISNHLYFYWYRQILGQKVEFLVSFYNNEISEKSEIFDDQFSVERPDGSNFTLKIRSTKLEDSAMYFCASTEVVSNEQFFGPGTRLTVL.

The rearrangement uses TRBV27 and TRBJ2-2; 13 bases are a match to TRBD2. Germline trimming cut 6 bases from V and 7 bases from J; bases unmatched to any gene: 5. Germline V gene sequence: CDR1 MNHEY, CDR2 SMNVEV (reference sequence). The CDR3 spans 15 residues. CDR3 nucleotides: TGTGCCAGCAGAGGACTAGCGGGAGCTCACGGGGAGCTGTTTTTT. Amino acids: CASRGLAGAHGELFF.

The chain recombines TRBV5-1 with TRBJ2-1; TRBD2 aligns across 8 bases. The CDR3 is 17 amino acids. The germline gives CDR1 SGHRS, CDR2 YFSETQ. V trimming: 3 bases; J trimming: 6 bases; junction bases outside the gene matches: 14. The CDR3 nucleotides are TGCGCCAGCAGCTGGGGCAACCAGCGGGGGAGTATCAATGAGCAGTTCTTC. This gives the protein CASSWGNQRGSINEQFF.

V usage is TRBV2 and J usage is TRBJ2-7, with 15 bases that match TRBD2. Germline CDR1 and CDR2: SNHLY and FYNNEI. The CDR3 is 18 residues long. After removal of 6 bases from V and 3 bases from J, the junction contained 12 bases not matched to a gene. CDR3 sequence: CASSQKGLAGGRLYEQYF. The CDR3 bases are TGTGCCAGCAGCCAAAAAGGACTAGCGGGAGGGAGACTCTACGAGCAGTACTTC.

The chain employs TRBV15 and TRBJ1-4; tentative D call: TRBD1 (6 bases). V lost 0 bases, J lost 5 bases, and 13 bases lay in between. Germline loops: CDR1 LNHNV, CDR2 YYDKDF (reference sequence). The CDR3 is 16 residues long. CDR3: CATSRDTGGSNEKLFF. The DNA for the CDR3 is TGTGCCACCAGCAGAGATACGGGGGGCTCAAATGAAAAACTGTTTTTT.

This chain connects TRBV12-5 to TRBJ2-2, with TRBD1 as a possible D gene (6 bases). V was clipped by 1 base and J by 6 bases, with 9 bases between them. CDR1 and CDR2 (germline): LGHNT, FRNRAP. The CDR3 runs 14 residues. This CDR3 reads CASGLGTGPGELFF. The CDR3 DNA follows: TGTGCTAGTGGTTTGGGAACAGGGCCCGGGGAGCTGTTTTTT.

The rearrangement links TRBV30 to TRBJ1-6; tentatively, D is TRBD1 (6 bases). This CDR3 region has 12 residues. The V end was cut by 4 bases, the J end by 11 bases, with 12 bases between. Germline V gene data show CDR1 as GTSNPN and CDR2 as SVGIG (reference sequence). The CDR3 nucleotides are TGTGCCTGGAAGCCCTCAGGGGCACCCCTCCACTTT. Translation gives CAWKPSGAPLHF.

V and J are TRBV4-1 and TRBJ2-7; TRBD2 matches at 11 bases. V dropped 1 base and J dropped 4; count of bases not matched to a gene: 3. The CDR3 totals 15 residues. Per germline, CDR1 MGHRA and CDR2 YSYEKL. The CDR3 reads CASSQGLAGLYEQYF. The CDR3 DNA is TGCGCCAGCAGCCAAGGACTAGCGGGACTTTACGAGCAGTACTTC.

The V and J genes are TRBV25-1 and TRBJ2-1, with TRBD2 matching 11 bases. CDR3 length: 17 amino acids. The junction had 10 bases not matched to a gene; V was cut back by 3 bases and J by 6 bases. Germline V gene lookup returns CDR1 MGHDK and CDR2 SYGVNS. For the CDR3, the DNA is TGTGCCAGCAGTGATCCCCCCGGGACTAGCGGCTCCAATGAGCAGTTCTTC. Protein product: CASSDPPGTSGSNEQFF.

This clone occurred once. This chain links TRBV11-3 with TRBJ2-5; 10 bases are a match to TRBD2. The J call is doubtful: the DNA matches TRBJ2-7 better. The V gene's germline CDR1 is SGHNT and CDR2 YENEEA. The CDR3 contains 13 residues. The CDR3 loop is CASSSLAGVEQYF. CDR3 nucleotide sequence: TGTGCCAGCAGCTCTCTAGCGGGAGTCGAGCAGTACTTC.

This clone was observed once. The chain carries TRBV6-6 and TRBJ2-7, with D maybe TRBD1 (5 bases). Germline assignment: CDR1 MNHNY and CDR2 SVGAGI (reference sequence). V gave up 0 bases and J gave up 3 bases, with 12 bases separating them. The CDR3 runs 15 residues. Here the CDR3 DNA reads TGTGCCAGCAGTTACTCGAATGGGGCCATCTACGAGCAGTACTTC. Protein: CASSYSNGAIYEQYF.

The CDR3 reads CASSLMGQGNTEAFF. Written as DNA, the CDR3 is TGTGCCAGCAGCTTAATGGGACAGGGGAACACTGAAGCTTTCTTT. The chain is built from TRBV7-2 and TRBJ1-1, with 9 bases that match TRBD1. This CDR3 is built from 15 residues. Germline CDR1 and CDR2: SGHTA and FQGNSA. The V gene end was trimmed by 2 bases and the J gene end by 1 base; junction bases not matched to a gene: 2.

This clone was seen once. The rearrangement uses TRBV18 and TRBJ2-7, with 8 bases fitting TRBD2. The V gene end was trimmed by 3 bases and the J gene end by 0 bases; junction bases not matched to a gene: 4. This CDR3 comprises 15 residues. Germline V CDR1 and CDR2: KGHSH, LQKENI. The CDR3 spells CASSPRGGNSYEQYF. DNA of the CDR3: TGTGCCAGCTCACCCCGGGGGGGGAACTCCTACGAGCAGTACTTC.

This clone was seen only a few times. CDR3 sequence reads: CAWARDYDQPQHF. The CDR3 DNA sequence: TGTGCCTGGGCCCGGGACTACGATCAGCCCCAGCATTTT. The chain uses TRBV30 and TRBJ1-5, with D tentatively TRBD1 (5 bases). This CDR3 contains 13 residues. CDR1 and CDR2 (germline): GTSNPN, SVGIG (reference sequence). V was shortened by 5 bases and J by 5 bases, with 13 bases between the two germline ends.

CDR3 coding DNA: TGTGCCAGCACCGGGGAGTCTAGCGGGTACAATGAGCAGTTCTTC. Translated, it gives CASTGESSGYNEQFF. The genes are TRBV2 and TRBJ2-1; 8 bases are shared with TRBD2. From germline, CDR1 is SNHLY and CDR2 FYNNEI. This CDR3 contains 15 residues. Trimming removed 7 bases from V and 4 bases from J; junction bases left unmatched: 9.

This chain uses TRBV28 with TRBJ2-7, with 7 bases lining up with TRBD1. The germline V gene encodes CDR1 MDHEN and CDR2 SYDVKM. This CDR3 is 14 amino acids long. V dropped 4 bases and J dropped 2; count of bases not matched to a gene: 5. CDR3 in amino acids: CASSSPGQPYEQYF. CDR3 nucleotides: TGTGCCAGCAGTTCCCCGGGACAGCCCTACGAGCAGTACTTC.

The chain is built from TRBV4-3 and TRBJ2-1; TRBD2 agrees at 7 bases. Germline-derived CDR1 and CDR2 are LGHNA and YSLEER. J lost 6 bases, V lost 5 bases, and 13 bases had no gene match. The CDR3 length is 16 residues. As DNA, the CDR3 is TGCGCCAGCAGCGCTACGCCCTTAGCGGGCAGCAATGAGCAGTTCTTC. As protein: CASSATPLAGSNEQFF.

This rearrangement joins TRBV7-8 to TRBJ1-5; D is ambiguous. CDR3 length: 16 amino acids. Trimming pared 1 base from V and 3 bases from J, leaving 13 bases between. The germline CDR1 and CDR2 sequences are SGHVS and FQNEAQ. DNA for the CDR3: TGTGCCAGCAGCTTAGGAGGCGAGTGGTTCAATCAGCCCCAGCATTTT. Its protein is CASSLGGEWFNQPQHF.

The chain is built from TRBV5-5 and TRBJ2-2; tentatively, D is TRBD2 (7 bases). The germline CDR1 and CDR2 sequences are SGHKS and YYEKEE (reference sequence). The V end was cut by 4 bases, the J end by 0 bases, with 13 bases between. The CDR3 contains 16 residues. CDR3 region: CASSRGGGPNTGELFF. CDR3 sequence (DNA): TGTGCCAGCAGCCGTGGGGGGGGCCCGAACACCGGGGAGCTGTTTTTT.